One and the same sample provided the 23 T cell receptor beta chains below, sequenced in a study of T cells after yellow fever vaccination (dated by TCRdb to about 2019). Library preparation used 5' RACE. The data were produced on an Illumina NovaSeq 6000. TCRdb itself trimmed the public reads at Q25 with fastp, ran MiXCR and retained productive beta chains. Every entry covers one CDR3 protein and lists the most common genes and DNA from its rows. In this sample the table shows 300,000 to 350,000 distinct CDR3 sequences, around 4.3% of which occur a single time. The ten most abundant clones make up approximately 20% of the sample. Reading the label with the study, this specimen's treatment or condition is: live attenuated yellow fever vaccine strain. The sequenced sample was PBMCs, obtained 15 days after the yellow fever booster vaccination. The receptors originated from a man between 18 and 29 years old who received the YFV17D yellow fever vaccine.

V and J are TRBV29-1 and TRBJ2-3; D gene ambiguous. The CDR3 contains 13 residues. V was pared by 6 bases and J by 2 bases, with 12 bases between. CDR1 is SQVTM, CDR2 ANQGSEA, per germline. CDR3 region: CSVLLSPTDTQYF. The DNA of the CDR3 is TGCAGCGTGTTACTCAGCCCCACAGATACGCAGTATTTT.

This clonotype was counted a few times. The CDR3 reads CASIQGGYTF. The CDR3 nucleotides are TGCGCCAGCATACAGGGTGGCTACACCTTC. The chain combines TRBV4-1 with TRBJ1-2; maybe TRBD1 (6 bases). In germline, CDR1 is MGHRA, CDR2 YSYEKL. This CDR3 has 10 amino acids. Trimming shortened V by 7 bases and J by 7 bases, and 7 bases separated the two germline ends.

CDR3 bases: TGCAGTGCGAAGACGTCAGCGAACACCGGGGAGCTGTTTTTT. Protein: CSAKTSANTGELFF. The chain recombines TRBV20-1 with TRBJ2-2; D is unclear. The V gene's germline CDR1 is DFQATT and CDR2 SNEGSKA (reference sequence). There are 14 residues in the CDR3. Trimming removed 6 bases from V and 0 bases from J, with 11 bases in between.

This clonotype was observed at least ten times. The CDR3 DNA sequence: TGTGCCAGCTCACCTACCTTAGAGGTCCAAAGAGAGACCCAGTACTTC. Translated: CASSPTLEVQRETQYF. V gene TRBV18 combines with J gene TRBJ2-5; D not resolved. The V end lost 3 bases, the J end lost 4 bases, and 18 bases lay between the germline ends. The CDR3 consists of 16 residues. CDR1 KGHSH and CDR2 LQKENI come from the germline V gene.

This clonotype was observed a few times. The rearrangement links TRBV4-3 to TRBJ2-7, with D perhaps matching TRBD1 (6 bases). Trimming cost V 2 bases and J 7 bases, with 18 bases left between them. Germline CDR1 and CDR2: LGHNA and YSLEER. This CDR3 spans 15 amino acids. CDR3 sequence: CASSQQGTAGWEQYF. CDR3 bases: TGCGCCAGCAGCCAACAGGGGACGGCGGGTTGGGAGCAGTACTTC.

There are a few counts of this clonotype. The chain uses TRBV27 and TRBJ2-1; 7 nucleotides align to TRBD1. From germline, CDR1 is MNHEY and CDR2 SMNVEV (reference sequence). V shed 5 bases and J 7 bases; nucleotides not matched to a gene: 11. CDR3 length: 15 residues. Here the CDR3 reads CASSLGGLGLNEQFF. The CDR3 bases are TGTGCCAGCAGTCTAGGGGGCCTGGGGCTGAATGAGCAGTTCTTC.

This clonotype was recorded many times. The genes are TRBV4-3 and TRBJ2-2; 7 positions agree with TRBD2. With 1 base clipped from V and 3 bases from J, the junction kept 8 bases outside the gene matches. In germline, CDR1 is LGHNA, CDR2 YSLEER. This CDR3 has 17 residues. The CDR3 loop is CASSQVPAGDYTGELFF. CDR3 bases: TGCGCCAGCAGCCAAGTGCCGGCGGGAGACTACACCGGGGAGCTGTTTTTT.

This clonotype appeared a few times. Here the CDR3 DNA reads TGTGCCAGCAGCCAAGGCCACGGGGACACTGAAGCTTTCTTT. As protein: CASSQGHGDTEAFF. This chain links TRBV4-2 with TRBJ1-1, with D unclear. Per germline, CDR1 LGHNA and CDR2 YNFKEQ. The CDR3 consists of 14 residues. V lost 1 base and J 3 bases, leaving 9 bases between the germline ends.

This clonotype showed up many times. Written as DNA, the CDR3 is TGTGCCAGCAGGACTAGCAGCTATGAGCAGTTCTTC. It yields the protein CASRTSSYEQFF. The J gene is TRBJ2-1, the V gene TRBV6-2 or TRBV6-3, with TRBD2 matching over 7 bases. The CDR3 has 12 residues. Trimming cost V 6 bases and J 8 bases; bases outside gene matches: 4. Germline CDR1 MNHEY, CDR2 SVGEGT.

In this sample, this clonotype turned up a few times. The chain combines TRBV28 with TRBJ2-7; no firm D call. The germline V gene has CDR1 MDHEN and CDR2 SYDVKM. The CDR3 loop spans 13 amino acids. Trimming pared 3 bases from V and 6 bases from J, leaving 12 bases between. CDR3 in DNA: TGTGCCAGCAGTTTCGGGTCTGTGGCCGAGCAGTACGTC. Residues: CASSFGSVAEQYV.

This chain joins TRBV12-3 or TRBV12-4 and TRBJ2-6; TRBD2 is a possible D gene (5 bases). CDR3 length: 15 residues. Trimming took 5 bases from V and 2 from J, leaving 10 bases between them. The CDR3 coding sequence is TGTGCCAGCAGTGGCGAGGGTCCTGGGGCCAACGTCCTGACTTTC. Residues: CASSGEGPGANVLTF.

In this sample, this clonotype turned up a few times. V is TRBV7-9 and J is TRBJ1-6; the D is unclear. Germline V gene sequence: CDR1 SEHNR, CDR2 FQNEAQ (reference sequence). The V and J ends lost 4 bases and 0 bases respectively, with 7 bases between them. This CDR3 region has 15 residues. Here the CDR3 reads CASSSPSSYNSPLHF. The CDR3 region has the DNA TGTGCCAGCAGCTCCCCGAGCTCCTATAATTCACCCCTCCACTTT.

The table lists this clonotype with many counts. CDR3 sequence (DNA): TGCGCCAGCAGCCAAGAATGGGACAGGGCTCTGAACACTGAAGCTTTCTTT. Amino acid sequence: CASSQEWDRALNTEAFF. The chain carries TRBV4-3 and TRBJ1-1; 9 bases line up with TRBD1. The junction had 5 bases not matched to a gene; V was cut back by 0 bases and J by 0 bases. CDR3 length: 17 residues. Germline V lookup: CDR1 LGHNA, CDR2 YSLEER.

This clonotype appeared a few times. This chain connects TRBV24-1 to TRBJ2-3, with TRBD2 as a possible D gene (7 bases). The germline V gene has CDR1 KGHDR and CDR2 SFDVKD. Trimming shortened V by 3 bases and J by 6 bases, and 15 bases separated the two germline ends. This CDR3 spans 15 amino acids. This CDR3 reads CATSDLGGAYDTQYF. CDR3 in DNA: TGTGCCACCAGTGATCTTGGGGGGGCATATGATACGCAGTATTTT.

This clonotype was recorded many times. V gene TRBV27 combines with J gene TRBJ1-5; D not resolved. Deletions cut 2 bases from V and 7 bases from J, with 12 bases between. CDR1 is MNHEY, CDR2 SMNVEV, per germline (reference sequence). The CDR3 extends over 14 amino acids. The CDR3 reads CASSLGGIGQPQHF. The CDR3, as DNA: TGTGCCAGCAGTTTAGGCGGAATTGGGCAGCCCCAGCATTTT.

This clonotype was counted many times. The J gene is TRBJ1-3, the V gene TRBV10-3; D not resolved. The CDR3 totals 12 residues. Between the trimmed V and J ends, which lost 5 bases and 6 bases, there was a span of 8 bases. Germline CDR1 reads ENHRY; CDR2 reads SYGVKD. In DNA form, the CDR3 reads TGTGCCATCAGTAAGGGTGAAAACACCATATATTTT. Its translation is CAISKGENTIYF.

Comments on this clonotype: At one of its ends the junction is not consistent with the germline gene, which may arise from a read error. The genes are TRBV12-3 or TRBV12-4 and TRBJ1-2; D is possibly TRBD1 (6 bases). The CDR3 covers 12 residues. The CDR3 DNA follows: TGTGGCAGCAGCTGGACAGCGAATGGCTACACCTTC. Encoded protein: CGSSWTANGYTF.

This clonotype was observed many times. This rearrangement joins TRBV18 to TRBJ1-4; D ambiguous. V shed 2 bases and J shed 0 bases, with 4 bases lying between them. CDR1 is KGHSH and CDR2 is LQKENI in the germline V gene. The CDR3 is made up of 14 amino acids. This CDR3 reads CASSPVATNEKLFF. In DNA, the CDR3 is TGTGCCAGCTCACCAGTTGCAACTAATGAAAAACTGTTTTTT.

This clonotype was found a few times. This chain connects TRBV19 to TRBJ1-2; TRBD1 might be the D (6 bases). Germline V gene data show CDR1 as LNHDA and CDR2 as SQIVND (reference sequence). CDR3 length equals 17 residues. Trimming pared 5 bases from V and 6 bases from J, leaving 25 bases between. The CDR3 nucleotides read TGTGCCAGTAGTCCAGGAACGAACAGGGCAGGACTGGATGGCTACACCTTC. Translation: CASSPGTNRAGLDGYTF.

This clonotype was observed a handful of times. V is TRBV5-1 and J is TRBJ2-3; D gene ambiguous. Germline lookup yields CDR1 SGHRS and CDR2 YFSETQ. Trimming left V 1 base short and J 6 bases short, with 15 bases between. CDR3 length equals 15 residues. The CDR3 DNA is TGCGCCAGCAGCTTGAAGGCATCCCCCCCCGATACGCAGTATTTT. Encoded protein: CASSLKASPPDTQYF.

This clonotype was picked up a small number of times. The chain uses TRBV29-1 and TRBJ1-1, with D tentatively TRBD1 (5 bases). The CDR3 is made up of 15 amino acids. Germline values: CDR1 SQVTM, CDR2 ANQGSEA. The V end lost 1 base, the J end lost 4 bases, and 16 bases lay between the germline ends. CDR3: CSVEAGRGGITEAFF. CDR3 in DNA: TGCAGCGTTGAAGCGGGAAGGGGCGGTATCACTGAAGCTTTCTTT. The entire variable domain, with the rest obtained from reference TRBV29-1 and TRBJ1-1, is as follows: SAVISQKPSRDICQRGTSLTIQCQVDSQVTMMFWYRQQPGQSLTLIATANQGSEATYESGFVIDKFPISRPNLTFSTLTVSNMSPEDSSIYLCSVEAGRGGITEAFFGQGTRLTVV.

Many counts were recorded for this clonotype. This chain connects TRBV7-9 to TRBJ1-1; weak D call: TRBD1 (5 bases). The CDR3 extends over 13 amino acids. In germline, CDR1 is SEHNR, CDR2 FQNEAQ (reference sequence). Trimming removed 8 bases at V and 6 bases at J, with 16 bases between. The CDR3 loop is CASGMGRGSEAFF. The CDR3 DNA is TGTGCCAGCGGCATGGGTCGGGGCTCTGAAGCTTTCTTT.

This clonotype was seen many times. The J gene is TRBJ2-2, the V gene TRBV5-1, with D hard to call. The CDR3 consists of 14 residues. V was clipped by 0 bases and J by 6 bases, with 9 bases between them. CDR1 is SGHRS and CDR2 is YFSETQ in the germline V gene. The CDR3 loop is CASSLVYGAGELFF. The CDR3 region has the DNA TGCGCCAGCAGCTTGGTGTATGGGGCCGGGGAGCTGTTTTTT.